The entry that follows covers one T cell receptor (beta chain) sequence. Its antigen is not identified. A much larger clone lies one base from this, so it may be a read error. This record belongs to a study of T cell repertoires in cytomegalovirus infection. Study-wide findings and caveats: HLA-C-restricted, CMV-specific TCR beta clonotypes were dominant ex vivo.

The CDR3 extends over 18 amino acids. The V segment lost 5 bases and the J segment 6 bases; nucleotides outside the gene matches: 13. Germline values: CDR1 MNHNY, CDR2 SVGAGI (reference sequence). TCRdb independently ran MiXCR on the reads; one entry per CDR3 protein. This table holds roughly 990,000 distinct CDR3 sequences, about a third found once. This sequence originates from a human donor in good health (CMV status not recorded). Some clones in this sample may be carry-over from other donors' samples. V gene TRBV6-6 combines with J gene TRBJ2-5; 15 bases match TRBD2. Here the sequenced sample was cultured CD8+ T cells from PBMCs, taken from culture after CMV antigen stimulation. CDR3 nucleotides: TGTGCCAGCAGTGTCTGGACTAGCGGGGGGGCTGGACGGAAGACCCAGTACTTC. Amino acid sequence: CASSVWTSGGAGRKTQYF.